The present T cell receptor (beta chain) was sequenced within a study of T-cell reconstitution after alpha-beta-depleted transplantation in children. Notes on the study in general: T-cell numbers and diversity one year post-transplant derived largely from freshly generated T cells.

This clonotype was detected only a few times. No antigen is known for it. A TCRbeta library incorporating unique molecular identifiers was prepared. Each CDR3 protein is one row after TCRdb ran MiXCR on the PCR reads. The sample records approximately 210,000 distinct CDR3 sequences, around a sixth being singletons. This specimen consisted of PBMCs, mostly from graft donor cells, obtained 360 days after TCRalphabeta/CD19-depleted stem cell transplant. This TCR came from a male patient under 10 years old who had a stem cell transplant for acute lymphoblastic leukemia, so the T cells may come from the graft donor.

CDR3 protein: CASTRFRDLSYEQYF. DNA for the CDR3: TGTGCCAGCACCCGTTTTCGGGACCTCTCCTACGAGCAGTACTTC. This sequence joins TRBV5-6 and TRBJ2-7, with D possibly being TRBD1 or TRBD2 (5 bases each). CDR1 and CDR2 (germline): SGHDT, YYEEEE. This CDR3 region has 15 residues. V was pared by 6 bases and J by 0 bases, with 16 bases between.